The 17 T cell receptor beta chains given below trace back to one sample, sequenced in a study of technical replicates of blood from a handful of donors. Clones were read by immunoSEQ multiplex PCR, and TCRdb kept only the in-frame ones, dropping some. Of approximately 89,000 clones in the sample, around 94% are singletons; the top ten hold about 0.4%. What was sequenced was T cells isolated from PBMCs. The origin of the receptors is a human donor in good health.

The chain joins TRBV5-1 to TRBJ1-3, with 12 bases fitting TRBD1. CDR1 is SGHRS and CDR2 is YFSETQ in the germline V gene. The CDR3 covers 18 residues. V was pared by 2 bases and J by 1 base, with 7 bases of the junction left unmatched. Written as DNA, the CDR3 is TGCGCCAGCAGCTTATCCGGGACAGGGGGCTTGTCTGGAAACACCATATATTTT. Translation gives CASSLSGTGGLSGNTIYF.

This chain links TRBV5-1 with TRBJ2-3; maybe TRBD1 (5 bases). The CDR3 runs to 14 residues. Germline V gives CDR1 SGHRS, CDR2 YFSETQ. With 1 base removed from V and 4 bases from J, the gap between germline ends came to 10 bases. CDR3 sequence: CASSLQGEADTQYF. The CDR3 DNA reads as TGCGCCAGCAGCTTGCAGGGCGAGGCAGATACGCAGTATTTT.

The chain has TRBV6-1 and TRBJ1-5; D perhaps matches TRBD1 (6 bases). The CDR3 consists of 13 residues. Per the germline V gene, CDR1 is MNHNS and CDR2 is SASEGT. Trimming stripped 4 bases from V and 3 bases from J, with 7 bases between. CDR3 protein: CASSGTVNQPQHF. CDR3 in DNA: TGTGCCAGCAGTGGGACAGTCAATCAGCCCCAGCATTTT.

DNA of the CDR3: TGTGCCAGCAGCTTATCGGGACTAGCGGGCTACGAGCAGTACTTC. It yields the protein CASSLSGLAGYEQYF. The chain couples TRBV13 to TRBJ2-7, with 12 positions matching TRBD2. CDR1 and CDR2 (germline): PRHDT, FYEKMQ (reference sequence). This CDR3 has 15 residues. The trim removed 2 bases at V and 3 bases at J, leaving 2 bases unmatched.

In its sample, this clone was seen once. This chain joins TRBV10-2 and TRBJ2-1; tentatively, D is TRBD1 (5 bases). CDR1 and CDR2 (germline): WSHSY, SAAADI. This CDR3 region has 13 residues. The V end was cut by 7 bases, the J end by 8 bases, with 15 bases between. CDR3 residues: CASIPQGGHEQFF. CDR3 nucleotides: TGCGCCAGCATTCCCCAGGGTGGCCATGAGCAGTTCTTC.

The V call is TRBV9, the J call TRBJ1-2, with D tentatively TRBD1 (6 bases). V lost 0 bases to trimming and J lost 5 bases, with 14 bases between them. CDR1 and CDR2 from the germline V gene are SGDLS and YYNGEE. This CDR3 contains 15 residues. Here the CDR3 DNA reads TGTGCCAGCAGCGTAGAGGGGACACCTCTTTATGGCTACACCTTC. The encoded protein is CASSVEGTPLYGYTF.

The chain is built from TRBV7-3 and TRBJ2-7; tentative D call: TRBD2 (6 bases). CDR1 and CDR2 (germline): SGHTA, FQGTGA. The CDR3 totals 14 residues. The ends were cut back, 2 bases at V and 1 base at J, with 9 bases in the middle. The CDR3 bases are TGTGCCAGCAGCTTATCTAGCGCTTCCTACGAGCAGTACTTC. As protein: CASSLSSASYEQYF. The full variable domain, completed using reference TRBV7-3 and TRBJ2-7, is GAGVSQTPSNKVTEKGKYVELRCDPISGHTALYWYRQSLGQGPEFLIYFQGTGAADDSGLPNDRFFAVRPEGSVSTLKIQRTERGDSAVYLCASSLSSASYEQYFGPGTRLTVT.

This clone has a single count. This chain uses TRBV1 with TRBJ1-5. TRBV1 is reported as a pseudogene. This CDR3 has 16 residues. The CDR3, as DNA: TGCACCAGCAGCCAGATCTCGGGGGATGGCAATCAGCCCCAGCATTTT. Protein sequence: CTSSQISGDGNQPQHF.

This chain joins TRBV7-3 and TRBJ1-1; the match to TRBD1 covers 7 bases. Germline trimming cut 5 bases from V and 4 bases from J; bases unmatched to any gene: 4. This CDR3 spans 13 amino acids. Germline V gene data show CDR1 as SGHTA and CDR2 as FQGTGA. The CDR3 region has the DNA TGTGCCAGCAGCGTACAGGGGATCACTGAAGCTTTCTTT. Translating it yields CASSVQGITEAFF.

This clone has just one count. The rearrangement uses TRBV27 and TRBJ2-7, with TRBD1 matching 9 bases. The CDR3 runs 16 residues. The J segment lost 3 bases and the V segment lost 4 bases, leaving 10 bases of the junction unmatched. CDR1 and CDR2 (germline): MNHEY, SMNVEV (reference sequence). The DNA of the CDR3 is TGTGCCAGCAGTTCATACCGGACAGGGGAAATCTACGAGCAGTACTTC. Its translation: CASSSYRTGEIYEQYF.

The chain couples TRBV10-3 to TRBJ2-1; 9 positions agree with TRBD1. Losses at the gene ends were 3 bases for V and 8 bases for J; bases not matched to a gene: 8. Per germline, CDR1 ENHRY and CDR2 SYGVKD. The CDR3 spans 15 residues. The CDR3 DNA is TGTGCCATCAGTGACAGGGACAGGGCCCTCTATGAGCAGTTCTTC. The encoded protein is CAISDRDRALYEQFF.

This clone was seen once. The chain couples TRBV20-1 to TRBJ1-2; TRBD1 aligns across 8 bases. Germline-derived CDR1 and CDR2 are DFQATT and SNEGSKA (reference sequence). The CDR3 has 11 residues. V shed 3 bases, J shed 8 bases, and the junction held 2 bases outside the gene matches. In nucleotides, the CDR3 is TGCAGTGCTAGGACAGGGGAAGGCTACACCTTC. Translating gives CSARTGEGYTF.

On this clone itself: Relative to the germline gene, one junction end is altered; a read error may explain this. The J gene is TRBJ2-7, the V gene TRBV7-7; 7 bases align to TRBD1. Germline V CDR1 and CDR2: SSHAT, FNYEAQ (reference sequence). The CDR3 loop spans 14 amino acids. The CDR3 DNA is TGTGCTAGCAGCTTAGGGGGACAGTCGTACGAGCAGTACTTC. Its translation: CASSLGGQSYEQYF.

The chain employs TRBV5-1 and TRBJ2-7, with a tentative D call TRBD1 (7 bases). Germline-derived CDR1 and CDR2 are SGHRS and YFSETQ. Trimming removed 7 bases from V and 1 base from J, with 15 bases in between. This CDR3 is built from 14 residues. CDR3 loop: CASYDPGGSYEQYF. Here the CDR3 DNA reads TGCGCCAGCTACGATCCAGGGGGGTCCTACGAGCAGTACTTC.

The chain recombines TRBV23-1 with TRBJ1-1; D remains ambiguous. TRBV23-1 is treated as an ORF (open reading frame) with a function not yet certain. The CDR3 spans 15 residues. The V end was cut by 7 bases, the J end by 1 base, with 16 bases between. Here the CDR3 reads CASTGACSRNTEAFF. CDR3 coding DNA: TGCGCCAGCACCGGCGCTTGTTCTAGGAACACTGAAGCTTTCTTT.

Here the CDR3 reads CASSQDMERWAYNEQFF. DNA of the CDR3: TGTGCCAGCAGCCAAGATATGGAGCGGTGGGCCTACAATGAGCAGTTCTTC. The chain uses TRBV4-2 and TRBJ2-1, with D perhaps matching TRBD2 (5 bases). CDR1 LGHNA and CDR2 YNFKEQ come from the germline V gene. Trimming stripped 0 bases from V and 2 bases from J, with 14 bases between. The CDR3 covers 17 residues.

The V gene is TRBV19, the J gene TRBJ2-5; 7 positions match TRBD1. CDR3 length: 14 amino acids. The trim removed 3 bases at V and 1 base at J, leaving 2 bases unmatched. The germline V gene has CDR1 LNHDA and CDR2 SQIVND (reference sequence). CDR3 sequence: CASSIRDSQETQYF. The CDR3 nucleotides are TGTGCCAGTAGTATCCGGGACAGCCAAGAGACCCAGTACTTC.